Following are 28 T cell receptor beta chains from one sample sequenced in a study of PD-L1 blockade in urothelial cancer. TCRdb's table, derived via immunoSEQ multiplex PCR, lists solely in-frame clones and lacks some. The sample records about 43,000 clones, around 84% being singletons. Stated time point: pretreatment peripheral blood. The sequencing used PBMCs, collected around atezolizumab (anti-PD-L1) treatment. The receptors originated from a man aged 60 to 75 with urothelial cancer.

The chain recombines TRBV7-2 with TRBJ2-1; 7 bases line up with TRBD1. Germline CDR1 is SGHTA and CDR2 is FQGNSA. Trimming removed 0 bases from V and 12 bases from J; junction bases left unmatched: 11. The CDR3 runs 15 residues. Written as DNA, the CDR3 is TGTGCCAGCAGCTTAGCGACAGGGATGGTGGGCGGGCAGTTCTTC. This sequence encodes CASSLATGMVGGQFF.

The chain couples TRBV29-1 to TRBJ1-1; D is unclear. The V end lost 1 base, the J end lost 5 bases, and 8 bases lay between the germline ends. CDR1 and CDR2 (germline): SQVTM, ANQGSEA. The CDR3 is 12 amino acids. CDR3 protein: CSVEGLGTEAFF. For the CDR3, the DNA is TGCAGCGTTGAAGGACTAGGTACTGAAGCTTTCTTT. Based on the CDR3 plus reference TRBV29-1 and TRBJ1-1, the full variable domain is SAVISQKPSRDICQRGTSLTIQCQVDSQVTMMFWYRQQPGQSLTLIATANQGSEATYESGFVIDKFPISRPNLTFSTLTVSNMSPEDSSIYLCSVEGLGTEAFFGQGTRLTVV.

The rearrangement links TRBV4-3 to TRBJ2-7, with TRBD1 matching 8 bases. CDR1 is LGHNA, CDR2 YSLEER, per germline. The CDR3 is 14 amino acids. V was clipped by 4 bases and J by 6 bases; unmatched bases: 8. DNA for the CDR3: TGCGCCAGCAGCCCAAGGACAGGGAGAGCCGAGCAGTACTTC. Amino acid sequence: CASSPRTGRAEQYF.

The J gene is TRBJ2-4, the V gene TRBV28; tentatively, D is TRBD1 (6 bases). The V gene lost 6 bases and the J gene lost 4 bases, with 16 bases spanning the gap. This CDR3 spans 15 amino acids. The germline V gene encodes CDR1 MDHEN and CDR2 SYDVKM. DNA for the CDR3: TGTGCCAGCAGCCACTACAGGGACCTGAAAAACATTCAGTACTTC. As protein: CASSHYRDLKNIQYF.

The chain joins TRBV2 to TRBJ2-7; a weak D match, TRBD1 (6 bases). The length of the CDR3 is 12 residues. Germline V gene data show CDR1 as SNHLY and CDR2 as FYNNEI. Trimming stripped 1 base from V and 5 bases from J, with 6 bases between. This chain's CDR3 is CASSEGGHEQYF. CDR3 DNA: TGTGCCAGCAGTGAAGGGGGGCACGAGCAGTACTTC.

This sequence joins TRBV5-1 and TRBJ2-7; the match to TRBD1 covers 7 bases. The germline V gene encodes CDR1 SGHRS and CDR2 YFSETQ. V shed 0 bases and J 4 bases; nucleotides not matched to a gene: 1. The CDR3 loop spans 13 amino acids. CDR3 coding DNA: TGCGCCAGCAGCTTGGAGACAGGGTACGAGCAGTACTTC. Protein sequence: CASSLETGYEQYF.

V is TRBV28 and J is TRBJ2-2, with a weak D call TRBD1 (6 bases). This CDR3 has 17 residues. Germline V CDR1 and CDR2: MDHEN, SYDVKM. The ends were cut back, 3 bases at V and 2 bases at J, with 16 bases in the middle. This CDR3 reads CASSFYPGTHNTGELFF. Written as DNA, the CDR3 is TGTGCCAGCAGTTTCTATCCCGGGACACATAACACCGGGGAGCTGTTTTTT.

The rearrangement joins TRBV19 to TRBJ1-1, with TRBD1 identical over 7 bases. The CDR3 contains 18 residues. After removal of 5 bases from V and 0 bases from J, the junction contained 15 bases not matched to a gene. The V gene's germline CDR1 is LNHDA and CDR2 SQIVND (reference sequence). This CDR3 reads CASSFSSTGTFMNTEAFF. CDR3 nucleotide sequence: TGTGCCAGTAGTTTTTCGTCGACAGGGACTTTCATGAACACTGAAGCTTTCTTT.

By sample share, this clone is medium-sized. This chain's CDR3 is CAAGGSSNQPQHF. Here the CDR3 DNA reads TGTGCCGCCGGGGGGAGTTCCAATCAGCCCCAGCATTTT. The chain employs TRBV6-5 and TRBJ1-5; a weak D match, TRBD1 (5 bases). V lost 11 bases, J lost 3 bases, and 14 bases lay in between. CDR3 length: 13 amino acids. In germline, CDR1 is MNHEY, CDR2 SVGAGI.

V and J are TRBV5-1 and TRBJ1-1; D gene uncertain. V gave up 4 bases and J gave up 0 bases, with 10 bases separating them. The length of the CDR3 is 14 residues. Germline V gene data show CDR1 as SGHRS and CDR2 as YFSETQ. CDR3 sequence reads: CASSRANVNTEAFF. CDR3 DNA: TGCGCCAGCAGCCGAGCAAACGTGAACACTGAAGCTTTCTTT. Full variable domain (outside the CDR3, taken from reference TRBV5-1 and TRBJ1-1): KAGVTQTPRYLIKTRGQQVTLSCSPISGHRSVSWYQQTPGQGLQFLFEYFSETQRNKGNFPGRFSGRQFSNSRSEMNVSTLELGDSALYLCASSRANVNTEAFFGQGTRLTVV.

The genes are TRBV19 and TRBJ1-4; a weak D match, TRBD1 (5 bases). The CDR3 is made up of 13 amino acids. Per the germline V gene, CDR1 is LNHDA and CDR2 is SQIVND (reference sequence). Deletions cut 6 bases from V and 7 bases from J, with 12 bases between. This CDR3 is CASRIRGTEKLFF. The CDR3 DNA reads TGTGCCAGTAGGATTAGGGGAACTGAAAAACTGTTTTTT. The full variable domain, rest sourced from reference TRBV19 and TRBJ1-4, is DGGITQSPKYLFRKEGQNVTLSCEQNLNHDAMYWYRQDPGQGLRLIYYSQIVNDFQKGDIAEGYSVSREKKESFPLTVTSAQKNPTAFYLCASRIRGTEKLFFGSGTQLSVL.

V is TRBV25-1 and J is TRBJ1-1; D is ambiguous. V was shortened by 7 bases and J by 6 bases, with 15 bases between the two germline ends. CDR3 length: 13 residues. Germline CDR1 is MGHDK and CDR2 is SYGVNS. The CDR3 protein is CASTRTVIPEAFF. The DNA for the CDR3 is TGTGCCAGCACTCGAACGGTGATCCCTGAAGCTTTCTTT.

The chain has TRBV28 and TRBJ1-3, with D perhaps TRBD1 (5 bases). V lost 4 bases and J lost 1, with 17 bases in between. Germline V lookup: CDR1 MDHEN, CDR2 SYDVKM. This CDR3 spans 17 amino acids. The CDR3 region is CASSSQAGRTSGNTIYF. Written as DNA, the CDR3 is TGTGCCAGCAGTTCACAAGCAGGGAGGACGTCTGGAAACACCATATATTTT.

The CDR3 DNA is TGTGCCATCAATGGACAGGGAGGAAACACCATATATTTT. Translating gives CAINGQGGNTIYF. The chain has TRBV10-3 and TRBJ1-3; TRBD1 matches 8 bases. The CDR3 totals 13 residues. Germline CDR1 is ENHRY and CDR2 is SYGVKD. After removal of 7 bases from V and 4 bases from J, the junction contained 3 bases not matched to a gene.

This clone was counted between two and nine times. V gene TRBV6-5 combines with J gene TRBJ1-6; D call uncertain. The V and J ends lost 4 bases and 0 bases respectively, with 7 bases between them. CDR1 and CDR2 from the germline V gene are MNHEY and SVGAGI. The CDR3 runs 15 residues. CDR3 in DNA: TGTGCCAGCAGTTCGACTCGCTCCTATAATTCACCCCTCCACTTT. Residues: CASSSTRSYNSPLHF.

The CDR3 spells CASSSRRATNEKLFF. In DNA form, the CDR3 reads TGTGCCAGCAGCTCTAGACGTGCAACTAATGAAAAACTGTTTTTT. The V gene is TRBV7-2, the J gene TRBJ1-4; D call uncertain. The V and J ends lost 4 bases and 0 bases respectively, with 9 bases between them. In germline, CDR1 is SGHTA, CDR2 FQGNSA. The CDR3 spans 15 residues. Looking up the rest from reference TRBV7-2 and TRBJ1-4 gives the full variable domain: GAGVSQSPSNKVTEKGKDVELRCDPISGHTALYWYRQSLGQGLEFLIYFQGNSAPDKSGLPSDRFSAERTGGSVSTLTIQRTQQEDSAVYLCASSSRRATNEKLFFGSGTQLSVL.

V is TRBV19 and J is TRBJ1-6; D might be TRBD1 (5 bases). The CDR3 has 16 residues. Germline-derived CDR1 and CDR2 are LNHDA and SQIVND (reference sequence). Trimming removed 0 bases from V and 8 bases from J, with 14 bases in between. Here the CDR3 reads CASSIDSGGPHSPLHF. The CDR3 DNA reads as TGTGCCAGTAGTATAGATTCCGGGGGACCCCATTCACCCCTCCACTTT.

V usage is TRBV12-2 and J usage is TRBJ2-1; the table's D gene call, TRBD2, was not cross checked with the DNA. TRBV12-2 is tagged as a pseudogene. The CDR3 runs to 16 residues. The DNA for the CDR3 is TGTGCAAGTCGCTTAGGCGGCGGGACCTTCTACAATGAGCAGTTCTTC. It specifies CASRLGGGTFYNEQFF.

CDR3 DNA: TGTGCCAGCACCACCGGGACTGGCCTTACACCCCTCCACTTT. Translated: CASTTGTGLTPLHF. This chain joins TRBV6-5 and TRBJ1-6, with D perhaps matching TRBD1 (5 bases). Trimming took off 7 bases at V and 11 bases at J, with 18 bases between the two ends. Germline CDR1 is MNHEY and CDR2 is SVGAGI. The CDR3 has 14 amino acids.

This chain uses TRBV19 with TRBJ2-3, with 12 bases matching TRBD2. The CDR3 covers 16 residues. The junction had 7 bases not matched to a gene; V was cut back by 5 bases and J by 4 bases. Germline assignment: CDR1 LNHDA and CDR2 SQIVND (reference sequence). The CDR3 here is CASSSWTSGVSDTQYF. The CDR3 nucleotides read TGTGCCAGTAGTTCTTGGACTAGCGGGGTTTCAGATACGCAGTATTTT.

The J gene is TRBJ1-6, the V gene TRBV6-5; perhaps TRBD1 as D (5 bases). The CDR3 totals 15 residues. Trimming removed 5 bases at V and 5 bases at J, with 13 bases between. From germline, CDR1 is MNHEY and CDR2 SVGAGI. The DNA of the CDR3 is TGTGCCAGCAGTCCCCACTGGGGCAATAATTCACCCCTCCACTTT. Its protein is CASSPHWGNNSPLHF.

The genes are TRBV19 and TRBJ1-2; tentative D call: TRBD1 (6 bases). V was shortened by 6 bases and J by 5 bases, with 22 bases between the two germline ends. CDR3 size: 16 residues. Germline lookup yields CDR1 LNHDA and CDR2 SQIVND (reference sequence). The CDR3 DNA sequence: TGTGCCAGTAGCCCCCCCGTGACGGACAGCACGTATGGCTACACCTTC. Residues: CASSPPVTDSTYGYTF.

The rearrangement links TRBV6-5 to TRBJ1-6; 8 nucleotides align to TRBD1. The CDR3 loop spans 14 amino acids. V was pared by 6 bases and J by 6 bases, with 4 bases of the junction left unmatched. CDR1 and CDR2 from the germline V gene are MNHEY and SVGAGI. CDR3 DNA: TGTGCCAGCAGCAAAGACAGGGGTAATTCACCCCTCCACTTT. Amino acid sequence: CASSKDRGNSPLHF.

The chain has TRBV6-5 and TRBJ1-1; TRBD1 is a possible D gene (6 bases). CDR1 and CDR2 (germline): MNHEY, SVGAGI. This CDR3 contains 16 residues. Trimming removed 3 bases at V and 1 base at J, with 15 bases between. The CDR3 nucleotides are TGTGCCAGCAGTTATGATGGGACATCGTCGAACACTGAAGCTTTCTTT. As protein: CASSYDGTSSNTEAFF.

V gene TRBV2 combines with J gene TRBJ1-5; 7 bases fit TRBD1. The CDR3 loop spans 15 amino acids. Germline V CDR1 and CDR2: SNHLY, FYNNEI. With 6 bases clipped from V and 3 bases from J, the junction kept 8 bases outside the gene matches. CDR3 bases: TGTGCCAGCAGAGATAAGACAGGGAACAATCAGCCCCAGCATTTT. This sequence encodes CASRDKTGNNQPQHF.

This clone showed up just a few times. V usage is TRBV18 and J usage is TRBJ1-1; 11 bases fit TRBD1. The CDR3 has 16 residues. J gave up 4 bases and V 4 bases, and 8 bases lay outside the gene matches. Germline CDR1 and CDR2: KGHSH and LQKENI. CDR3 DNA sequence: TGTGCCAGCTCACTTAAGGCCGGGACAGGGGGCACTGAAGCTTTCTTT. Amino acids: CASSLKAGTGGTEAFF.

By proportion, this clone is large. The CDR3 is CATSKTGSTGELFF. As DNA, the CDR3 is TGTGCCACCAGCAAGACAGGGTCGACCGGGGAGCTGTTTTTT. V and J are TRBV15 and TRBJ2-2, with 7 bases aligning to TRBD1. Germline-derived CDR1 and CDR2 are LNHNV and YYDKDF (reference sequence). This CDR3 region has 14 residues. After removal of 4 bases from V and 5 bases from J, the junction contained 4 bases not matched to a gene.

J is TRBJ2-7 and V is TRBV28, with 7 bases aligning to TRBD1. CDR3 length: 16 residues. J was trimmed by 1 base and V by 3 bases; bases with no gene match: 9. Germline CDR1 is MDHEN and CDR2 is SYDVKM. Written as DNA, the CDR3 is TGTGCCAGCAGTTTGGATAAGGGGGCTAGGTCCTACGAGCAGTACTTC. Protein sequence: CASSLDKGARSYEQYF. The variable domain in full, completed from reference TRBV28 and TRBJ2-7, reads DVKVTQSSRYLVKRTGEKVFLECVQDMDHENMFWYRQDPGLGLRLIYFSYDVKMKEKGDIPEGYSVSREKKERFSLILESASTNQTSMYLCASSLDKGARSYEQYFGPGTRLTVT.